This T cell receptor (beta chain) was obtained from a study of OX40 agonist ivuxolimab in advanced cancers. Overall study: Checkpoint inhibitors had been given previously to around 38% of patients.

Generated by immunoSEQ multiplex PCR, the TCRdb table keeps only in-frame clones and is missing some. The sample has about 58,000 clones, less than 85% seen once. This clone was counted a few times. This CDR3 comprises 18 residues. Between the trimmed V and J ends, which lost 3 bases and 2 bases, there was a span of 23 bases. Germline V gene sequence: CDR1 LNHDA, CDR2 SQIVND (reference sequence). The clonotype comes from an adult with an advanced solid tumor such as melanoma, head and neck, liver or kidney cancer. Sequencing used CD4+ or CD8+ T cells sorted from blood, obtained in a trial of the OX40 agonist ivuxolimab. This sequence joins TRBV19 and TRBJ2-7; D possibly matches TRBD1 or TRBD2 (6 bases each). The CDR3 bases are TGTGCCAGTAGTATGGGCCTGGGGGGCCCGTCTATGACCTACGAGCAGTACTTC. It codes for CASSMGLGGPSMTYEQYF.